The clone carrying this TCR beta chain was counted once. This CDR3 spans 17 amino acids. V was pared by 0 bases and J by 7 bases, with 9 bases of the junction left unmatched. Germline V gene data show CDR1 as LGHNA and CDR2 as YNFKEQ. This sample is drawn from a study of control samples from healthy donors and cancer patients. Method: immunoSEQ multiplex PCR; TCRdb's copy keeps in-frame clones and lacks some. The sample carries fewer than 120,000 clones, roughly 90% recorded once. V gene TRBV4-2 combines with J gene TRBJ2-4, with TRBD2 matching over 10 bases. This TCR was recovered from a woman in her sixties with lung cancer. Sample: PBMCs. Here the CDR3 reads CASSQEFASGGDNIQYF. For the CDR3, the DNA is TGTGCCAGCAGCCAAGAATTTGCCAGCGGGGGGGATAACATTCAGTACTTC.